This TCR beta chain was found in a study of blood T cell repertoires in COVID-19. About the study: COVID-19 samples from acute and convalescent phases originated in the United States, Italy and Spain. In each case, the material was cDNA or gDNA derived from T cells, B-cell-depleted T cells, or PBMCs.

Original processing notes: Amplifying reference gene primers gave estimates of nucleated cell counts. The data were produced by immunoSEQ multiplex PCR, yet TCRdb's version contains in-frame clones alone and is incomplete. V and J calls and clone size are copied from that table; D and trimming were computed from the DNA. The table includes about 98,000 clones, nearly 90% detected once. The specimen sequenced was peripheral blood. The TCR sequence derives from a man in his 70s with acute or convalescent COVID-19.

The CDR3 sequence: CASSQVRTGREQYF. The CDR3 nucleotides read TGTGCCAGCAGCCAAGTCAGGACAGGGCGCGAGCAGTACTTC. The J gene is TRBJ2-7, the V gene TRBV28; 8 nucleotides match TRBD1. The CDR3 is made up of 14 amino acids. CDR1 MDHEN and CDR2 SYDVKM come from the germline V gene. After removal of 6 bases from V and 6 bases from J, the junction contained 10 bases not matched to a gene.